Below, 18 T cell receptor beta chains from the same sample are listed, as sequenced in a study of OX40 agonist ivuxolimab in advanced cancers. Sequencing was performed with immunoSEQ multiplex PCR; in TCRdb, only in-frame clones are kept and a portion is missing. The sample gives tens of thousands of clones, 75% to 90% of which show up once; roughly 1.9% is in the top ten. Sequenced material: CD4+ or CD8+ T cells sorted from blood, taken in a trial of the OX40 agonist ivuxolimab. The receptors originated from an adult with an advanced solid tumor such as melanoma, head and neck, liver or kidney cancer.

As for this clone: The DNA is omitted, as the CDR3 cannot be located on it reliably, and the CDR3 follows TCRdb's listing. The rearrangement uses TRBV27 and TRBJ1-6; the table names TRBD1, a call not compared with the DNA. The CDR3 extends over 17 residues, inclusive of both ends. CDR1 MNHEY and CDR2 SMNVEV come from the germline V gene (reference sequence). This CDR3 is CASSTSTGLLFNSPLHF.

The rearrangement joins TRBV5-6 to TRBJ1-6, with 9 bases that match TRBD1. J was trimmed by 10 bases and V by 4 bases; bases with no gene match: 9. Looked up from germline, CDR1 is SGHDT and CDR2 is YYEEEE. CDR3 length: 15 residues. CDR3 bases: TGTGCCAGCAGCGACCGGGACAGGGTAGGGTCACCCCTCCACTTT. Its protein product is CASSDRDRVGSPLHF.

The chain recombines TRBV19 with TRBJ2-1; TRBD2 matches at 14 bases. Germline V gene data show CDR1 as LNHDA and CDR2 as SQIVND (reference sequence). This CDR3 spans 15 amino acids. V lost 6 bases, J lost 10 bases, and 8 bases stayed unmatched. DNA for the CDR3: TGTGCCAGTAGGACCCGGGGACTAGCGGGGGAAGAGCAGTTCTTC. Translating it yields CASRTRGLAGEEQFF.

The chain employs TRBV19 and TRBJ1-1; D gene unclear. Trimming stripped 6 bases from V and 5 bases from J, with 16 bases between. In germline, CDR1 is LNHDA, CDR2 SQIVND (reference sequence). CDR3 length equals 14 residues. The CDR3, as DNA: TGTGCCAGTAGATTAGCCACCTTATCAACTGAAGCTTTCTTT. Translated, it gives CASRLATLSTEAFF.

The chain carries TRBV19 and TRBJ2-1; D is uncertain. CDR3 length equals 12 residues. V lost 3 bases and J lost 6, with 6 bases in between. Germline loops: CDR1 LNHDA, CDR2 SQIVND (reference sequence). The CDR3 DNA sequence: TGTGCCAGTAGTATGGTTCCCAATGAGCAGTTCTTC. Translating gives CASSMVPNEQFF.

The CDR3 sequence: CASGTGPSSGNTIYF. The CDR3 DNA is TGTGCCAGCGGGACAGGGCCAAGCTCTGGAAACACCATATATTTT. This chain connects TRBV27 to TRBJ1-3; TRBD1 agrees at 9 bases. Trimming took 8 bases from V and 0 from J; bases not matched to a gene: 5. CDR3 length equals 15 residues. Germline V gives CDR1 MNHEY, CDR2 SMNVEV (reference sequence).

The genes are TRBV6-4 and TRBJ1-4, with 7 bases identical to TRBD1. The germline V gene has CDR1 MRHNA and CDR2 SNTAGT. V shed 5 bases and J 3 bases; nucleotides not matched to a gene: 6. This CDR3 region has 15 residues. The CDR3 coding sequence is TGTGCCAGCAGTAAAACAGGGGATCCTAATGAAAAACTGTTTTTT. Protein: CASSKTGDPNEKLFF.

The rearrangement joins TRBV9 to TRBJ1-5; D remains ambiguous. Trimming cost V 0 bases and J 0 bases, with 1 base left between them. Germline lookup yields CDR1 SGDLS and CDR2 YYNGEE. CDR3 size: 13 residues. CDR3 amino acids: CASSVGSNQPQHF. CDR3 nucleotide sequence: TGTGCCAGCAGCGTAGGTAGCAATCAGCCCCAGCATTTT.

This clone was seen just once. J is TRBJ2-7 and V is TRBV19, with 7 bases identical to TRBD1. Germline V gene data show CDR1 as LNHDA and CDR2 as SQIVND (reference sequence). V gave up 3 bases and J gave up 2 bases; unmatched junction bases: 4. The CDR3 length is 14 residues. CDR3 DNA sequence: TGTGCCAGTAGTATGGGCAGGGGGACCTACGAGCAGTACTTC. Protein sequence: CASSMGRGTYEQYF.

The chain has TRBV11-2 and TRBJ2-7; tentatively, D is TRBD1 or TRBD2 (6 bases each). Deletions cut 4 bases from V and 5 bases from J, with 24 bases between. Germline assignment: CDR1 SGHAT and CDR2 FQNNGV. The CDR3 is made up of 17 amino acids. CDR3 region: CASSSGLRGVYLNEQYF. CDR3 in DNA: TGTGCCAGCAGCTCGGGGCTTAGGGGGGTCTACCTGAACGAGCAGTACTTC. Drawing the rest from reference TRBV11-2 and TRBJ2-7, the complete variable domain is EAGVAQSPRYKIIEKRQSVAFWCNPISGHATLYWYQQILGQGPKLLIQFQNNGVVDDSQLPKDRFSAERLKGVDSTLKIQPAKLEDSAVYLCASSSGLRGVYLNEQYFGPGTRLTVT.

The chain carries TRBV14 and TRBJ1-6; D is ambiguous. The V end was cut by 0 bases, the J end by 1 base, with 4 bases between. CDR1 is SGHDN, CDR2 FVKESK, per germline. This CDR3 is built from 15 residues. DNA for the CDR3: TGTGCCAGCAGCCAAGAGGCATCCTATAATTCACCCCTCCACTTT. Encoded protein: CASSQEASYNSPLHF.

V gene TRBV9 combines with J gene TRBJ1-3; D is unresolved. Trimming shortened V by 0 bases and J by 3 bases, and 16 bases separated the two germline ends. The CDR3 is made up of 17 amino acids. The germline gives CDR1 SGDLS, CDR2 YYNGEE. The CDR3 DNA sequence: TGTGCCAGCAGCGTAGATGTCAGAGGGCCGGTTGGAAACACCATATATTTT. The encoded protein is CASSVDVRGPVGNTIYF.

The chain joins TRBV4-3 to TRBJ1-5; 7 nucleotides line up with TRBD1. CDR1 is LGHNA, CDR2 YSLEER, per germline. V shed 0 bases, J shed 6 bases, and the junction held 5 bases outside the gene matches. The CDR3 has 15 amino acids. In nucleotides, the CDR3 is TGCGCCAGCAGCCAAGATCCAGGGGGAGGTCAGCCCCAGCATTTT. This gives the protein CASSQDPGGGQPQHF.

The CDR3 DNA follows: TGTGCCAGCAGCTCCGAAGGACGGGGGCCTTACAATGAGCAGTTCTTC. Its translation: CASSSEGRGPYNEQFF. This rearrangement joins TRBV4-2 to TRBJ2-1; D is tentatively TRBD1 or TRBD2 (6 bases each). The CDR3 has 16 residues. The germline gives CDR1 LGHNA, CDR2 YNFKEQ. Trimming took off 5 bases at V and 4 bases at J, with 18 bases between the two ends.

The chain is built from TRBV4-1 and TRBJ1-2; 9 bases align to TRBD1. The CDR3 has 15 amino acids. Germline CDR1 MGHRA, CDR2 YSYEKL. V was clipped by 2 bases and J by 6 bases; unmatched bases: 7. DNA of the CDR3: TGCGCCAGCAGCCAACCTGACAGGGGGTTCGATGGCTACACCTTC. Protein product: CASSQPDRGFDGYTF.

The rearrangement links TRBV7-8 to TRBJ2-3; 7 bases agree with TRBD1. The V gene end was trimmed by 1 base and the J gene end by 2 bases; junction bases not matched to a gene: 3. Germline lookup yields CDR1 SGHVS and CDR2 FQNEAQ. The CDR3 extends over 15 amino acids. CDR3 loop: CASSLDRGYTDTQYF. In nucleotides, the CDR3 is TGTGCCAGCAGCTTAGACAGGGGCTACACAGATACGCAGTATTTT.

This clone was observed a few times. The chain is built from TRBV27 and TRBJ2-3, with a possible D match to TRBD1 (5 bases). The ends were cut back, 0 bases at V and 1 base at J, with 11 bases in the middle. Germline loops: CDR1 MNHEY, CDR2 SMNVEV (reference sequence). The CDR3 is made up of 16 amino acids. As DNA, the CDR3 is TGTGCCAGCAGTTTATCCAGGGCATCGGGCACAGATACGCAGTATTTT. It translates to CASSLSRASGTDTQYF.

The chain employs TRBV27 and TRBJ1-2, with D perhaps TRBD1 (5 bases). V lost 6 bases and J 1 base, leaving 15 bases between the germline ends. The CDR3 length is 15 residues. Germline V gene lookup returns CDR1 MNHEY and CDR2 SMNVEV (reference sequence). CDR3 sequence reads: CASSLLGGSNYGYTF. Written as DNA, the CDR3 is TGTGCCAGCAGCTTGCTGGGGGGAAGTAACTATGGCTACACCTTC.